Below are 20 T cell receptor beta chains sequenced from a single sample in a study of identical twins. TCRdb processed the 5' RACE reads anew with MiXCR; each CDR3 protein has one entry. The table includes roughly 770,000 distinct CDR3 sequences, 15% to 20% detected once. The data also belong to a second study, concerning T cells expressing NK-cell markers.

The sequenced material came from PBMCs. These receptors were collected from a woman between 18 and 29 years old in good health.

This chain connects TRBV7-9 to TRBJ2-3; D perhaps matches TRBD2 (7 bases). Trimming shortened V by 0 bases and J by 2 bases, and 12 bases separated the two germline ends. Looked up from germline, CDR1 is SEHNR and CDR2 is FQNEAQ (reference sequence). This CDR3 contains 16 residues. The CDR3 region is CASSLARGGNTDTQYF. Here the CDR3 DNA reads TGTGCCAGCAGCTTAGCGCGCGGGGGCAACACAGATACGCAGTATTTT. The variable domain in full, completed from reference TRBV7-9 and TRBJ2-3, reads DTGVSQNPRHKITKRGQNVTFRCDPISEHNRLYWYRQTLGQGPEFLTYFQNEAQLEKSRLLSDRFSAERPKGSFSTLEIQRTEQGDSAMYLCASSLARGGNTDTQYFGPGTRLTVL.

The chain links TRBV11-2 to TRBJ2-1; 9 bases match TRBD2. V shed 5 bases and J 3 bases; nucleotides not matched to a gene: 5. The germline gives CDR1 SGHAT, CDR2 FQNNGV. This CDR3 region has 15 residues. The CDR3 DNA follows: TGTGCCAGCAGCCTAATAGCGGGAGACTACAATGAGCAGTTCTTC. It encodes CASSLIAGDYNEQFF.

This clonotype was recorded a few times. V gene TRBV12-3 or TRBV12-4 combines with J gene TRBJ1-2, with 8 bases that match TRBD1. V was clipped by 1 base and J by 13 bases; unmatched bases: 8. This CDR3 comprises 13 residues. The CDR3 sequence: CASSLELDRERTF. As DNA, the CDR3 is TGTGCCAGCAGTTTAGAACTGGACAGGGAGCGCACCTTC.

This clonotype was counted only a few times. This chain links TRBV10-3 with TRBJ2-2; a possible D gene is TRBD2 (6 bases). Looked up from germline, CDR1 is ENHRY and CDR2 is SYGVKD. The V and J ends lost 2 bases and 7 bases respectively, with 17 bases between them. The CDR3 loop spans 16 amino acids. The CDR3 spells CAISEVASPGVGELFF. For the CDR3, the DNA is TGTGCCATCAGTGAGGTCGCCTCCCCGGGGGTCGGGGAGCTGTTTTTT.

This chain links TRBV11-1 with TRBJ2-4; D is ambiguous. V was pared by 2 bases and J by 6 bases, with 14 bases between. Germline loops: CDR1 SGHAT, CDR2 FQDESV (reference sequence). This CDR3 contains 15 residues. CDR3 residues: CASSLSSSGRNIQYF. As DNA, the CDR3 is TGTGCCAGCAGCTTATCGTCCTCGGGTAGAAACATTCAGTACTTC. The full variable domain, completed using reference TRBV11-1 and TRBJ2-4, is EAEVAQSPRYKITEKSQAVAFWCDPISGHATLYWYRQILGQGPELLVQFQDESVVDDSQLPKDRFSAERLKGVDSTLKIQPAELGDSAMYLCASSLSSSGRNIQYFGAGTRLSVL.

There are many counts of this clonotype. CDR3 nucleotide sequence: TGTGCCAGCAGTCCTAGCTCCGAGCAGTTCTTC. It yields the protein CASSPSSEQFF. The genes are TRBV12-3 or TRBV12-4 and TRBJ2-1, with D tentatively TRBD2 (5 bases). Trimming left V 5 bases short and J 10 bases short, with 9 bases between. This CDR3 comprises 11 residues.

There are many counts of this clonotype. V is TRBV20-1 and J is TRBJ2-1; D is undetermined. Germline loops: CDR1 DFQATT, CDR2 SNEGSKA (reference sequence). CDR3 length: 13 amino acids. Trimming took off 3 bases at V and 6 bases at J, with 12 bases between the two ends. The CDR3 loop reads CSARAPTVNEQFF. The CDR3 DNA reads TGCAGTGCTAGGGCTCCCACGGTCAATGAGCAGTTCTTC.

This chain connects TRBV20-1 to TRBJ2-5; 7 bases fit TRBD1. Trimming cost V 1 base and J 5 bases; bases outside gene matches: 10. This CDR3 contains 15 residues. The germline CDR1 and CDR2 sequences are DFQATT and SNEGSKA (reference sequence). The DNA of the CDR3 is TGCAGTGCTAGAGCGGCAGGGGGTTTCGAGGAGACCCAGTACTTC. It codes for CSARAAGGFEETQYF.

This sequence joins TRBV12-3 or TRBV12-4 and TRBJ2-3; D not resolved. CDR3 length: 13 residues. V was trimmed by 7 bases and J by 8 bases, leaving 16 bases between them. The CDR3 sequence is CASIPSGRTTQYF. The CDR3 nucleotides are TGTGCCAGCATCCCCTCCGGACGCACTACGCAGTATTTT.

J is TRBJ2-3 and V is TRBV12-3 or TRBV12-4; TRBD1 might be the D (5 bases). The V end lost 1 base, the J end lost 8 bases, and 10 bases lay between the germline ends. The CDR3 sequence is 13 residues long. This CDR3 reads CASSLEGWTTQYF. In nucleotides, the CDR3 is TGTGCCAGCAGTTTAGAGGGGTGGACTACGCAGTATTTT.

This clonotype was seen a handful of times. J is TRBJ2-5 and V is TRBV20-1, with D uncertain. Per the germline V gene, CDR1 is DFQATT and CDR2 is SNEGSKA (reference sequence). CDR3 size: 12 residues. CDR3 amino acids: CSGRKSQETQYF. DNA for the CDR3: TGCAGCGGAAGGAAGTCACAAGAGACCCAGTACTTC.

This clonotype was detected a few times. The chain joins TRBV20-1 to TRBJ2-1, with 10 bases matching TRBD2. Unmatched junction bases numbered 10, after V lost 3 bases and J lost 8 bases. CDR3 length: 15 amino acids. Germline lookup yields CDR1 DFQATT and CDR2 SNEGSKA (reference sequence). The CDR3 DNA follows: TGCAGTGCTAGTAAGGTCCTAGCGGGAGAGGATGAGCAGTTCTTC. Protein sequence: CSASKVLAGEDEQFF.

The chain has TRBV5-1 and TRBJ2-1; D is perhaps TRBD1 (5 bases). The CDR3 has 16 amino acids. From germline, CDR1 is SGHRS and CDR2 YFSETQ. Trimming cost V 4 bases and J 1 base, with 15 bases left between them. The CDR3 spells CASSHELDSSYNEQFF. The CDR3 DNA sequence: TGCGCCAGCAGCCATGAACTCGACAGTTCCTACAATGAGCAGTTCTTC.

Remarks on this clonotype: The junction departs from the called germline gene at one end, perhaps through a read error. The rearrangement links TRBV28 to TRBJ2-7; possible D gene TRBD1, 6 bases. CDR1 is MDHEN, CDR2 SYDVKM, per germline. This CDR3 is 12 amino acids long. The CDR3 sequence is CASSSGQWSHGF. DNA of the CDR3: TGTGCCAGCAGTTCTGGACAGTGGTCCCATGGCTTC.

The chain couples TRBV7-9 to TRBJ2-4, with D possibly being TRBD2 (5 bases). V was cut by 7 bases and J by 6 bases, with 10 bases left in between. This CDR3 region has 12 residues. The V gene's germline CDR1 is SEHNR and CDR2 FQNEAQ (reference sequence). The CDR3 is CASKTDSNIQYF. The CDR3 coding sequence is TGTGCCAGCAAGACGGACTCAAACATTCAGTACTTC.

This clonotype was seen more than once but under ten times. This rearrangement joins TRBV20-1 to TRBJ2-1; 8 bases map to TRBD2. The CDR3 spans 10 residues. Germline-derived CDR1 and CDR2 are DFQATT and SNEGSKA (reference sequence). After removal of 4 bases from V and 14 bases from J, the junction contained 4 bases not matched to a gene. In DNA form, the CDR3 reads TGCAGTGCTAAGCCCGGGGGGGAGTTCTTC. It specifies CSAKPGGEFF.

The gene calls are TRBV20-1 and TRBJ2-3, with TRBD2 as a possible D gene (5 bases). The CDR3 is 14 residues long. Germline V gene data show CDR1 as DFQATT and CDR2 as SNEGSKA (reference sequence). Trimming took off 3 bases at V and 0 bases at J, with 10 bases between the two ends. CDR3 protein: CSARGGGSTDTQYF. In DNA, the CDR3 is TGCAGTGCTAGGGGTGGCGGGAGCACAGATACGCAGTATTTT.

This clonotype has more than one count but fewer than ten. J is TRBJ2-7 and V is TRBV18; the match to TRBD2 covers 8 bases. From germline, CDR1 is KGHSH and CDR2 LQKENI. The CDR3 runs to 15 residues. After removal of 4 bases from V and 4 bases from J, the junction contained 9 bases not matched to a gene. CDR3 region: CASSRESGGPYEQYF. In DNA form, the CDR3 reads TGTGCCAGCTCACGGGAATCGGGAGGGCCGTACGAGCAGTACTTC.

This clonotype has more than one count but fewer than ten. The rearrangement joins TRBV20-1 to TRBJ2-1; D unclear. This CDR3 has 13 residues. Per germline, CDR1 DFQATT and CDR2 SNEGSKA (reference sequence). Trimming took off 0 bases at V and 3 bases at J, with 6 bases between the two ends. DNA for the CDR3: TGCAGTGCTAGAGATAGGTACTACAATGAGCAGTTCTTC. Translation: CSARDRYYNEQFF.

This clonotype was counted a few times. DNA for the CDR3: TGTGCCATCACCCTAGGCCCTTACAATGAGCAGTTCTTC. The encoded protein is CAITLGPYNEQFF. The V call is TRBV10-3, the J call TRBJ2-1, with D unresolved. Germline CDR1 ENHRY, CDR2 SYGVKD. Trimming removed 7 bases from V and 4 bases from J, with 11 bases in between. The CDR3 totals 13 residues.